This TCR beta chain derives from a study of blood T cells in healthy people across ages. In regard to this clonotype: What it recognizes is unknown.

Broader study findings: Unsorted PBMCs ruled out conclusive naive versus antigen-experienced comparison.

Sample-barcoded 5' priming and a J-beta primer mix drove a second PCR of roughly 7 to 11 cycles. Template switching added a 12-random-nucleotide identifier to every cDNA molecule. TCRdb used MiXCR to reprocess the 5' RACE reads, holding one entry per CDR3 protein. The data show some 1,500,000 distinct CDR3 sequences, 42% seen once. Per individual sample, total RNA of at least 6 micrograms was extracted. The receptor was isolated from a woman aged 18-35 years in good health. Sequencing input: blood.

CDR3 sequence (DNA): TGCAGCGGCTCCGGCTCCTACAATGAGCAGTACTTC. Amino acid sequence: CSGSGSYNEQYF. This chain connects TRBV29-1 to TRBJ2-1; D gene ambiguous. The last part of the DNA fits TRBJ2-7 better; the J call may be wrong. Per germline, CDR1 SQVTM and CDR2 ANQGSEA. There are 12 residues in the CDR3.